The clone carrying this T cell receptor (beta chain) has only one observation. As yet, its antigen is unknown. This sample stems from a study of cytomegalovirus exposure and HLA in healthy donors. Study summary: A previous analysis identified approximately 120 million unique TCR beta sequences derived from approximately 190 million T cells. Around 86 million unique TCRs, all from HLA-typed donors, were included in an early release of the data. Study conclusions and caveats: Many donors shared some public TCRs, even though most TCR sequences were rare.

PCR used 60 Vbeta primers and 13 Jbeta primers. The repertoire was sequenced with immunoSEQ multiplex PCR; TCRdb's copy has only in-frame clones and lacks some. This repertoire shows 140,000 or so clones, roughly 76% found once; its top ten account for 1.2%. The source material was PBMCs. This TCR was sampled from a female donor in good health and CMV-seronegative.

DNA for the CDR3: TGTGCCAGCATTTTCGGGACAGGGGACTATGGCTACACCTTC. Its protein product is CASIFGTGDYGYTF. The chain couples TRBV2 to TRBJ1-2; 10 nucleotides align to TRBD1. Germline V CDR1 and CDR2: SNHLY, FYNNEI. The V gene end was trimmed by 7 bases and the J gene end by 3 bases; junction bases not matched to a gene: 5. CDR3 size: 14 residues.